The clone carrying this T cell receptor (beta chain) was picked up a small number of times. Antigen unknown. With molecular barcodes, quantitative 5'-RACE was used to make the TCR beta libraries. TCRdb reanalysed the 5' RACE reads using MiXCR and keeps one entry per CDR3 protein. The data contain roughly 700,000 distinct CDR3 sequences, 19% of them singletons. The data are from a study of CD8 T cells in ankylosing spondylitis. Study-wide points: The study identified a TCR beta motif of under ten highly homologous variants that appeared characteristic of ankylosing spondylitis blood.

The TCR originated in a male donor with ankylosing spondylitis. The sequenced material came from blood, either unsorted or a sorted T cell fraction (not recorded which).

The CDR3 nucleotides read TGTGCCACCAGCACGTCCCTACAGGGTCCTTTCTTT. It translates to CATSTSLQGPFF. The chain has TRBV15 and TRBJ1-1; tentative D call: TRBD1 (6 bases). The germline V gene has CDR1 LNHNV and CDR2 YYDKDF (reference sequence). Trimming shortened V by 4 bases and J by 12 bases, and 15 bases separated the two germline ends. The CDR3 runs 12 residues.